This entry lists 11 T cell receptor beta chains sequenced from one sample in a study of blood T cell repertoires in COVID-19. Clones were read by immunoSEQ multiplex PCR, and TCRdb kept only the in-frame ones, dropping some. The sample holds about 250,000 clones, around 84% seen once. The specimen sequenced was PBMCs or T cells enriched from blood (not recorded which). The receptors originated from a man aged 18 to 29 who had recovered from COVID-19.

This chain connects TRBV28 to TRBJ2-7; a weak D match, TRBD1 (5 bases). The CDR3 extends over 15 amino acids. The ends were cut back, 6 bases at V and 2 bases at J, with 17 bases in the middle. The germline gives CDR1 MDHEN, CDR2 SYDVKM. CDR3 amino acids: CASSLNRRFPYEQYF. The CDR3, as DNA: TGTGCCAGCAGCTTAAACAGGAGATTCCCCTACGAGCAGTACTTC.

The V gene is TRBV10-3, the J gene TRBJ1-2; TRBD1 matches at 11 bases. V lost 0 bases, J lost 4 bases, and 4 bases stayed unmatched. The CDR3 totals 16 residues. CDR1 and CDR2 from the germline V gene are ENHRY and SYGVKD. The CDR3 loop reads CAISESLGTGGYGYTF. The CDR3 DNA reads TGTGCCATCAGTGAGTCGCTGGGGACAGGGGGCTATGGCTACACCTTC.

This chain joins TRBV19 and TRBJ2-2, with 14 positions matching TRBD2. Germline lookup yields CDR1 LNHDA and CDR2 SQIVND (reference sequence). There are 15 residues in the CDR3. Germline trimming cut 7 bases from V and 7 bases from J; bases unmatched to any gene: 5. The CDR3 is CASTTGTSGSGELFF. CDR3 nucleotide sequence: TGTGCCAGTACCACCGGGACTAGCGGGAGCGGGGAGCTGTTTTTT.

V usage is TRBV18 and J usage is TRBJ1-1, with D uncertain. Germline CDR1 reads KGHSH; CDR2 reads LQKENI. Trimming pared 0 bases from V and 1 base from J, leaving 9 bases between. The CDR3 loop spans 15 amino acids. CDR3 coding DNA: TGTGCCAGCTCACCACCCGGCGGGCAGAACACTGAAGCTTTCTTT. Translated, it gives CASSPPGGQNTEAFF.

The chain has TRBV7-8 and TRBJ2-7; TRBD2 agrees at 11 bases. The CDR3 has 16 residues. Germline V gene data show CDR1 as SGHVS and CDR2 as FQNEAQ. Losses at the gene ends were 2 bases for V and 3 bases for J; bases not matched to a gene: 6. CDR3 sequence reads: CASSLYPGTSGYEQYF. The CDR3 region has the DNA TGTGCCAGCAGCTTATACCCCGGGACTAGCGGCTACGAGCAGTACTTC. The full variable domain, completed using reference TRBV7-8 and TRBJ2-7, is GAGVSQSPRYKVAKRGQDVALRCDPISGHVSLFWYQQALGQGPEFLTYFQNEAQLDKSGLPSDRFFAERPEGSVSTLKIQRTQQEDSAVYLCASSLYPGTSGYEQYFGPGTRLTVT.

This sequence joins TRBV5-6 and TRBJ2-7; 8 bases match TRBD1. The CDR3 has 14 amino acids. With 4 bases clipped from V and 5 bases from J, the junction kept 8 bases outside the gene matches. Germline assignment: CDR1 SGHDT and CDR2 YYEEEE. The CDR3 bases are TGTGCCAGCAGCACAGGACAGGGCAGGAACGAGCAGTACTTC. This gives the protein CASSTGQGRNEQYF.

The V and J genes are TRBV28 and TRBJ2-1, with D possibly TRBD1 on 6 matching bases. The germline V gene encodes CDR1 MDHEN and CDR2 SYDVKM. The V end lost 2 bases, the J end lost 1 base, and 12 bases lay between the germline ends. The CDR3 is 16 residues long. In DNA form, the CDR3 reads TGTGCCAGCAGTTTAGTGGCAGGGGAGTCCTACAATGAGCAGTTCTTC. Encoded protein: CASSLVAGESYNEQFF.

The chain couples TRBV11-2 to TRBJ2-7; no clear D gene. V gave up 1 base and J gave up 5 bases, with 6 bases separating them. This CDR3 has 12 residues. Germline V CDR1 and CDR2: SGHAT, FQNNGV. The CDR3 DNA sequence: TGTGCCAGCAGCTTAGTTCGGGACGAGCAGTACTTC. The encoded protein is CASSLVRDEQYF.

The chain recombines TRBV5-1 with TRBJ2-6, with 9 bases identical to TRBD2. Germline CDR1 SGHRS, CDR2 YFSETQ. CDR3 size: 17 residues. The J segment lost 1 base and the V segment lost 0 bases, leaving 2 bases of the junction unmatched. In DNA form, the CDR3 reads TGCGCCAGCAGCTTGGTTGCGGGAGGGTCTGGGGCCAACGTCCTGACTTTC. Translation: CASSLVAGGSGANVLTF.

The chain carries TRBV4-1 and TRBJ2-7, with TRBD1 as a possible D gene (5 bases). Trimming shortened V by 0 bases and J by 2 bases, and 11 bases separated the two germline ends. This CDR3 has 15 amino acids. Germline V CDR1 and CDR2: MGHRA, YSYEKL. CDR3 DNA sequence: TGCGCCAGCAGCCAAGATCAGGGTTTGGCCTACGAGCAGTACTTC. Protein sequence: CASSQDQGLAYEQYF.

The CDR3 region is CATSEDTGVEQFF. CDR3 bases: TGTGCCACCAGTGAGGATACAGGGGTCGAGCAGTTCTTC. The chain links TRBV24-1 to TRBJ2-1; TRBD1 aligns across 7 bases. Per germline, CDR1 KGHDR and CDR2 SFDVKD. V dropped 4 bases and J dropped 10; count of bases not matched to a gene: 6. CDR3 size: 13 residues.